The present entry profiles one T cell receptor beta chain with its context. Its antigen is currently unknown. The data were taken from a study of OX40 agonist ivuxolimab in advanced cancers. For the study at large: Across the patients, intravenous ivuxolimab was delivered every 2 weeks at 0.01 to 10 mg/kg.

Sequenced by immunoSEQ multiplex PCR; TCRdb stores in-frame clones only, minus some. The top ten clones hold 36% of a sample with around 31,000 clones, approximately 90% of them seen once. Germline V gene data show CDR1 as MNHEY and CDR2 as SMNVEV (reference sequence). The CDR3 covers 13 residues. With 0 bases removed from V and 0 bases from J, the gap between germline ends came to 2 bases. Overall study results and limits: At 0.1 to 3.0 mg/kg and by week 6, CD4+ and CD8+ T cells in the blood had expanded clonally. Normalized T-cell clonal expansion was also low in some nonresponders. CD8+ T cells (on average) carried more expanded clones than CD4+ T cells.

The sample was CD4+ or CD8+ T cells sorted from blood, taken in a trial of the OX40 agonist ivuxolimab. The sequence came from an adult with an advanced solid tumor such as melanoma, head and neck, liver or kidney cancer. This rearrangement joins TRBV27 to TRBJ1-1, with unresolved D. As DNA, the CDR3 is TGTGCCAGCAGTTTATCAGTGAACACTGAAGCTTTCTTT. It specifies CASSLSVNTEAFF.